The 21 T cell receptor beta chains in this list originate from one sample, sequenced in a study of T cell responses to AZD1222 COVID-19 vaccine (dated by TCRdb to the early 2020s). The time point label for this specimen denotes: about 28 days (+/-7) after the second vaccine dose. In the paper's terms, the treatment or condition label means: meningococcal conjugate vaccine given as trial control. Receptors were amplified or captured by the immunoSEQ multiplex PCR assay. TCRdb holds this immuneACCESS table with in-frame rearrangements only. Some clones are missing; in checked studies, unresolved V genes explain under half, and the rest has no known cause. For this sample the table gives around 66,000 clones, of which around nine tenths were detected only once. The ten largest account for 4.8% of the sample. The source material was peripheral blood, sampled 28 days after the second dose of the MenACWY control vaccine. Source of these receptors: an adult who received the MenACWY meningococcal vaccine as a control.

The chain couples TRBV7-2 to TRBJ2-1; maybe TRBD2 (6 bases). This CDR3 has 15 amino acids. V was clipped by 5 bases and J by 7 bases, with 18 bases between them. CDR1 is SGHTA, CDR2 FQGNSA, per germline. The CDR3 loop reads CASSAGGAHRNEQFF. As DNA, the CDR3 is TGTGCCAGCAGCGCCGGAGGGGCGCATCGGAATGAGCAGTTCTTC.

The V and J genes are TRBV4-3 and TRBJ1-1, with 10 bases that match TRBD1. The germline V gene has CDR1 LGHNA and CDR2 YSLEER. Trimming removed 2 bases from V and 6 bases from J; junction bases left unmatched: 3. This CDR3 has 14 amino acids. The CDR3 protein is CASSQRGQGSEAFF. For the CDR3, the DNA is TGCGCCAGCAGCCAAAGGGGACAGGGGTCTGAAGCTTTCTTT.

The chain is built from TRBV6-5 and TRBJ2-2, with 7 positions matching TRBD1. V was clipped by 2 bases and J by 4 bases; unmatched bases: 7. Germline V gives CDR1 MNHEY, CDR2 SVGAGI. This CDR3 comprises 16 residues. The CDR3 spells CASSYPTGPSTGELFF. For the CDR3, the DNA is TGTGCCAGCAGTTACCCGACAGGGCCCTCCACCGGGGAGCTGTTTTTT.

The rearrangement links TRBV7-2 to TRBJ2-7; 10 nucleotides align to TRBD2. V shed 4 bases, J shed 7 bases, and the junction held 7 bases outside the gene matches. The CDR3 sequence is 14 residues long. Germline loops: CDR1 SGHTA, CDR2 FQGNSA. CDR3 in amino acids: CASSSLGLADEQYF. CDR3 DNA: TGTGCCAGCAGCTCCCTCGGACTAGCGGATGAGCAGTACTTC.

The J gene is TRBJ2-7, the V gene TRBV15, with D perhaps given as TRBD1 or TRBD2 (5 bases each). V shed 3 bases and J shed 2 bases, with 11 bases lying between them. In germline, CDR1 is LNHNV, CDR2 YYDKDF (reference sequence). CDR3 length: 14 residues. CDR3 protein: CATSSWDDTYEQYF. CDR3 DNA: TGTGCCACCAGCAGCTGGGACGACACCTACGAGCAGTACTTC.

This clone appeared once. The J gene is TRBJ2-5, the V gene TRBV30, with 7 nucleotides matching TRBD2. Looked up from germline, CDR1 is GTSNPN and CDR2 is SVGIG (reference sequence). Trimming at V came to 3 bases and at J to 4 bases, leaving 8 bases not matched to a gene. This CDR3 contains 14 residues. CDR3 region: CAWSPGLAAETQYF. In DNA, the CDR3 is TGTGCCTGGAGCCCGGGGCTAGCGGCAGAGACCCAGTACTTC.

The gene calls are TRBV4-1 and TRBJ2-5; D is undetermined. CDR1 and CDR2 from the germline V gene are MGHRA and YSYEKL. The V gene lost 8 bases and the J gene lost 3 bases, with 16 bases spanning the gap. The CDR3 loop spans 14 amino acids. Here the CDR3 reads CASAPPGREETQYF. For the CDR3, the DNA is TGCGCCAGCGCCCCGCCGGGTAGGGAAGAGACCCAGTACTTC.

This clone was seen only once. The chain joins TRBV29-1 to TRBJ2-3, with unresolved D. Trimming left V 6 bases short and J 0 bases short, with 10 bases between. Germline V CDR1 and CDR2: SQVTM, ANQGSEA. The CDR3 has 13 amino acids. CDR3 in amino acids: CSVGEQSTDTQYF. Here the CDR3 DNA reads TGCAGCGTAGGTGAACAGAGCACAGATACGCAGTATTTT.

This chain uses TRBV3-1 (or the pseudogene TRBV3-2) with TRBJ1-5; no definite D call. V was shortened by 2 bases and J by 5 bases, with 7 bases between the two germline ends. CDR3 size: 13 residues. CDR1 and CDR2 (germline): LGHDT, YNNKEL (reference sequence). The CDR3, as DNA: TGTGCCAGCAGCCAAATGTACCATCAGCCCCAGCATTTT. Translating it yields CASSQMYHQPQHF.

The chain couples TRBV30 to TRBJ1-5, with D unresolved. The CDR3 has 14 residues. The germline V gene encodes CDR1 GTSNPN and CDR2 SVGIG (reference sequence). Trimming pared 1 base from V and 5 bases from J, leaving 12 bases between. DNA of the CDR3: TGTGCCTGGAGTGGCAGTCTTAACGATCAGCCCCAGCATTTT. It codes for CAWSGSLNDQPQHF.

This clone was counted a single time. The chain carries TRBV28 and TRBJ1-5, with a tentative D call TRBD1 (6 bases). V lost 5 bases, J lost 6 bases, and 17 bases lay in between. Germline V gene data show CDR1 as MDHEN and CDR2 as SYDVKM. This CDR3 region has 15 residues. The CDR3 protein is CASSPPRGAGQPQHF. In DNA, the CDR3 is TGTGCCAGCAGTCCTCCCCGGGGGGCGGGTCAGCCCCAGCATTTT.

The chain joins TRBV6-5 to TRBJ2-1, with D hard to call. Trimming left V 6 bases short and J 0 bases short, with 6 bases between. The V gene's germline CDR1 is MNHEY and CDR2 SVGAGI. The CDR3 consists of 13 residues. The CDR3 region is CASRPSSYNEQFF. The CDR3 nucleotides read TGTGCCAGCAGACCCAGCTCCTACAATGAGCAGTTCTTC.

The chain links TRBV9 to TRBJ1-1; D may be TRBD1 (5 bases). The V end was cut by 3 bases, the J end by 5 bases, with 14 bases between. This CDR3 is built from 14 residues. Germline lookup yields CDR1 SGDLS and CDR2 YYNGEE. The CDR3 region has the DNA TGTGCCAGCAGCGCGGGACGAACGAGGACTGAAGCTTTCTTT. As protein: CASSAGRTRTEAFF.

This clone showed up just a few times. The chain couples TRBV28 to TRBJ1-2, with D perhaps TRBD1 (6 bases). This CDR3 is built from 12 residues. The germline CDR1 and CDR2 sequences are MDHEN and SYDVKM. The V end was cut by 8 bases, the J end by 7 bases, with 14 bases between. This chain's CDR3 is CASGSGGSGYTF. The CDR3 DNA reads TGTGCCAGCGGCTCGGGGGGCTCTGGCTACACCTTC.

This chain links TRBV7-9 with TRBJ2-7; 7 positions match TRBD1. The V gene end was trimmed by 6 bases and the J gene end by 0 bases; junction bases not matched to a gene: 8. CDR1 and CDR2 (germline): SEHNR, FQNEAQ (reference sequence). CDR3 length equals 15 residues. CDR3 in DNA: TGTGCCAGCAGTCCTGGGACAGAAGCCTCCTACGAGCAGTACTTC. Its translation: CASSPGTEASYEQYF.

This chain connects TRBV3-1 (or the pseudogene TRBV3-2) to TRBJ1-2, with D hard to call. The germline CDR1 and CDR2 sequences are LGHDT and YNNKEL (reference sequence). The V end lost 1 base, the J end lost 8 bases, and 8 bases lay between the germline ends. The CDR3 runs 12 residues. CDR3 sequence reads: CASSQGRVGYTF. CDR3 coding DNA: TGTGCCAGCAGCCAAGGCCGAGTAGGCTACACCTTC.

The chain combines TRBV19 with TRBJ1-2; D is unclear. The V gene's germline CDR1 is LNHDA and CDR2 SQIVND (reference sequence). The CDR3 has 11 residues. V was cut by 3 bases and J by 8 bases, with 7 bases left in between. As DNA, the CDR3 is TGTGCCAGTAGTATTGCTGGAGGCTACACCTTC. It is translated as CASSIAGGYTF.

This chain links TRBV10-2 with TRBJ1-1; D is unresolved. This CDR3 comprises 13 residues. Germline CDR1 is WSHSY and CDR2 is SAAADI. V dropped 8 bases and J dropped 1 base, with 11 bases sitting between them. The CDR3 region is CASSTQRNTEAFF. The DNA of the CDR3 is TGCGCCAGCTCTACTCAAAGGAACACTGAAGCTTTCTTT.

The chain's CDR3 is CASSQDQGGGLEKLFF. Here the CDR3 DNA reads TGCGCCAGCAGCCAAGATCAAGGGGGTGGGTTGGAAAAACTGTTTTTT. V usage is TRBV4-1 and J usage is TRBJ1-4; D might be TRBD1 (6 bases). The CDR3 extends over 16 amino acids. Per the germline V gene, CDR1 is MGHRA and CDR2 is YSYEKL. The germline V and J ends were trimmed by 0 bases and 8 bases, with 16 bases remaining between them.

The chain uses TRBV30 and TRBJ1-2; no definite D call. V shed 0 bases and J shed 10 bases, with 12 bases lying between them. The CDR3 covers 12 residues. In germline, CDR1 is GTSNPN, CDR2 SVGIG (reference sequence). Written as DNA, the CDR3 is TGTGCCTGGAGTGTACCAAGGGTCGCCTACACCTTC. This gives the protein CAWSVPRVAYTF.

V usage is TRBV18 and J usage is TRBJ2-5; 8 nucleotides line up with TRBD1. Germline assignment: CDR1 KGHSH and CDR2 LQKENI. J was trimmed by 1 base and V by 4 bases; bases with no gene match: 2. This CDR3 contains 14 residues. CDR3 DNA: TGTGCCAGCTCACGGACAGGGAGCCAAGAGACCCAGTACTTC. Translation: CASSRTGSQETQYF.